What follows are 10 T cell receptor beta chains derived from one specimen sequenced in a study of blood T cell repertoires in COVID-19. The protocol was immunoSEQ multiplex PCR, while the TCRdb copy is restricted to in-frame clones and leaves out a portion. The sample shows some 130,000 clones, roughly 83% of them seen only once. The specimen was peripheral blood. These receptors originate from a woman older than 75 with acute or convalescent COVID-19.

The chain combines TRBV6-5 with TRBJ2-3; D is perhaps TRBD2 (7 bases). The length of the CDR3 is 15 residues. The V end was cut by 7 bases, the J end by 1 base, with 15 bases between. Germline-derived CDR1 and CDR2 are MNHEY and SVGAGI. This CDR3 is CASNMGGPGTDTQYF. The CDR3 DNA reads TGTGCCAGCAATATGGGGGGGCCAGGCACAGATACGCAGTATTTT.

The J gene is TRBJ1-5, the V gene TRBV7-2, with 11 positions matching TRBD1. Germline V CDR1 and CDR2: SGHTA, FQGNSA. This CDR3 spans 14 amino acids. The ends lost 6 bases at V and 6 bases at J; junction bases unmatched: 4. The CDR3 DNA sequence: TGTGCCAGCAGTCGGGGACAGGGGGTTCAGCCCCAGCATTTT. Encoded protein: CASSRGQGVQPQHF.

The gene calls are TRBV7-3 and TRBJ1-1, with 8 bases matching TRBD1. V trimming: 3 bases; J trimming: 4 bases; junction bases outside the gene matches: 4. CDR1 SGHTA and CDR2 FQGTGA come from the germline V gene. This CDR3 contains 14 residues. The CDR3 loop reads CASSFRQGTTEAFF. DNA of the CDR3: TGTGCCAGCAGCTTCCGACAGGGGACCACTGAAGCTTTCTTT.

This rearrangement joins TRBV19 to TRBJ1-2; D uncertain. CDR3 size: 12 residues. Germline V gene sequence: CDR1 LNHDA, CDR2 SQIVND (reference sequence). Trimming took 0 bases from V and 5 from J, leaving 4 bases between them. CDR3 in amino acids: CASSIDQYGYTF. The CDR3 nucleotides are TGTGCCAGTAGTATAGATCAGTATGGCTACACCTTC.

This chain joins TRBV30 and TRBJ1-5; tentative D call: TRBD1 (5 bases). The V gene lost 8 bases and the J gene lost 5 bases, with 13 bases spanning the gap. Germline V lookup: CDR1 GTSNPN, CDR2 SVGIG (reference sequence). This CDR3 has 12 residues. CDR3 DNA sequence: TGTGCCGCGGGACCGGACTATCAGCCCCAGCATTTT. Translating it yields CAAGPDYQPQHF.

In DNA, the CDR3 is TGTGCCAGTAGTGGGGAACAGGACAGGGGACCGGGTCAGCCCCAGCATTTT. It codes for CASSGEQDRGPGQPQHF. The genes are TRBV19 and TRBJ1-5; TRBD1 agrees at 9 bases. The V segment lost 5 bases and the J segment 6 bases; nucleotides outside the gene matches: 14. The length of the CDR3 is 17 residues. The germline CDR1 and CDR2 sequences are LNHDA and SQIVND (reference sequence). Combining the CDR3 with reference TRBV19 and TRBJ1-5 gives the whole variable domain DGGITQSPKYLFRKEGQNVTLSCEQNLNHDAMYWYRQDPGQGLRLIYYSQIVNDFQKGDIAEGYSVSREKKESFPLTVTSAQKNPTAFYLCASSGEQDRGPGQPQHFGDGTRLSIL.

The chain uses TRBV3-1 (or the pseudogene TRBV3-2) and TRBJ2-7, with 8 nucleotides matching TRBD1. The germline gives CDR1 LGHDT, CDR2 YNNKEL (reference sequence). This CDR3 region has 17 residues. The V segment lost 4 bases and the J segment 2 bases; nucleotides outside the gene matches: 13. In DNA form, the CDR3 reads TGTGCCAGCAGCCCGCCTCGGGACAGGCCACAAACCTACGAGCAGTACTTC. Protein: CASSPPRDRPQTYEQYF.

This chain joins TRBV19 and TRBJ1-1; a weak D match, TRBD1 (5 bases). Germline CDR1 and CDR2: LNHDA and SQIVND (reference sequence). CDR3 length: 15 amino acids. Trimming removed 6 bases at V and 2 bases at J, with 16 bases between. CDR3 amino acids: CASSGPAGPNTEAFF. The CDR3 DNA is TGTGCCAGTAGCGGCCCCGCAGGGCCCAACACTGAAGCTTTCTTT.

The chain couples TRBV9 to TRBJ2-2; 11 nucleotides agree with TRBD2. There are 16 residues in the CDR3. Trimming took 1 base from V and 3 from J; bases not matched to a gene: 2. Germline-derived CDR1 and CDR2 are SGDLS and YYNGEE. The CDR3 region has the DNA TGTGCCAGCAGCGTACTAGCGGGGGGTGACACCGGGGAGCTGTTTTTT. It yields the protein CASSVLAGGDTGELFF.

This chain links TRBV7-9 with TRBJ2-7; possible D gene TRBD2, 6 bases. V was pared by 2 bases and J by 5 bases, with 22 bases between. The germline V gene encodes CDR1 SEHNR and CDR2 FQNEAQ (reference sequence). The CDR3 spans 17 residues. The CDR3 DNA reads TGTGCCAGCAGCTTATGGTCAATGCGAGGGGACTCGGACGAGCAGTACTTC. Amino acids: CASSLWSMRGDSDEQYF.